One sample yielded the 14 T cell receptor beta chains listed below, sequenced in a study of beta chain features in type 1 diabetes. Findings and caveats of the study: A moderate, significant TCRB CDR3 shortening appeared in type 1 diabetes across four CD4+ subsets.

These receptors lack a known antigen. The investigators reverse transcribed all of the isolated RNA, so they sequenced expressed TCRB transcripts. The data were produced by immunoSEQ multiplex PCR, yet TCRdb's version contains in-frame clones alone and is incomplete. The sample shows a few hundred thousand clones, over 11% of them seen only once. The specimen was naive CD4+ T cells from blood. The receptors shown here come from a man aged 25 to 40 with type 1 diabetes.

The chain joins TRBV6-5 to TRBJ2-6; D ambiguous. Trimming took 6 bases from V and 0 from J, leaving 9 bases between them. Germline V gives CDR1 MNHEY, CDR2 SVGAGI. There are 15 residues in the CDR3. The CDR3 DNA is TGTGCCAGCAGACCCAGTCTCTCTGGGGCCAACGTCCTGACTTTC. Translated: CASRPSLSGANVLTF.

The chain couples TRBV30 to TRBJ1-4; D gene unclear. The CDR3 runs 14 residues. The ends were cut back, 4 bases at V and 0 bases at J, with 9 bases in the middle. Germline V lookup: CDR1 GTSNPN, CDR2 SVGIG (reference sequence). As DNA, the CDR3 is TGTGCCTGGACGGGAGATGCAACTAATGAAAAACTGTTTTTT. It is translated as CAWTGDATNEKLFF.

The chain has TRBV7-2 and TRBJ1-5; D possibly corresponds to TRBD1 (6 bases). The germline V gene has CDR1 SGHTA and CDR2 FQGNSA. The CDR3 is 15 amino acids. V lost 4 bases to trimming and J lost 5 bases, with 15 bases between them. Here the CDR3 DNA reads TGTGCCAGCAGCTCGTGGGGGGGCCGAGATCAGCCCCAGCATTTT. Amino acids: CASSSWGGRDQPQHF.

This chain links TRBV7-9 with TRBJ2-5, with D possibly TRBD2 on 5 matching bases. This CDR3 is 15 amino acids long. V lost 3 bases and J lost 5, with 16 bases in between. Germline V gene data show CDR1 as SEHNR and CDR2 as FQNEAQ (reference sequence). CDR3 loop: CASSFAGIPGETQYF. The CDR3 DNA sequence: TGTGCCAGCAGCTTCGCCGGGATCCCGGGGGAGACCCAGTACTTC.

The chain combines TRBV5-6 with TRBJ2-7; TRBD2 matches at 10 bases. The CDR3 has 15 amino acids. CDR1 SGHDT and CDR2 YYEEEE come from the germline V gene. Trimming took 0 bases from V and 7 from J; bases not matched to a gene: 7. The CDR3 spells CASSLGPSGRKEQYF. As DNA, the CDR3 is TGTGCCAGCAGCTTGGGGCCTAGCGGGAGAAAAGAGCAGTACTTC. The whole variable domain, filled in from reference TRBV5-6 and TRBJ2-7, reads DAGVTQSPTHLIKTRGQQVTLRCSPKSGHDTVSWYQQALGQGPQFIFQYYEEEERQRGNFPDRFSGHQFPNYSSELNVNALLLGDSALYLCASSLGPSGRKEQYFGPGTRLTVT.

The chain has TRBV4-2 and TRBJ1-2; D is ambiguous. With 0 bases removed from V and 4 bases from J, the gap between germline ends came to 6 bases. Germline CDR1 reads LGHNA; CDR2 reads YNFKEQ. The CDR3 spans 13 residues. CDR3 sequence reads: CASSQDPSYGYTF. DNA of the CDR3: TGTGCCAGCAGCCAAGATCCCAGCTATGGCTACACCTTC.

This clone was counted a few times. The V and J genes are TRBV4-1 and TRBJ2-1, with TRBD2 matching over 8 bases. With 2 bases clipped from V and 0 bases from J, the junction kept 0 bases outside the gene matches. This CDR3 contains 15 residues. From germline, CDR1 is MGHRA and CDR2 YSYEKL. CDR3 in DNA: TGCGCCAGCAGCCAAAGCGGGAGCTCCTACAATGAGCAGTTCTTC. It specifies CASSQSGSSYNEQFF.

The chain joins TRBV7-9 to TRBJ1-4; possible D gene TRBD1, 5 bases. Trimming removed 5 bases from V and 6 bases from J, with 13 bases in between. Germline CDR1 and CDR2: SEHNR and FQNEAQ (reference sequence). The CDR3 loop spans 14 amino acids. Here the CDR3 DNA reads TGTGCCAGCAGCCCGACAGCGAAGGATGAAAAACTGTTTTTT. This sequence encodes CASSPTAKDEKLFF.

The chain uses TRBV12-5 and TRBJ2-1; 13 nucleotides match TRBD2. CDR3 size: 17 residues. Germline CDR1 LGHNT, CDR2 FRNRAP. J was trimmed by 0 bases and V by 6 bases; bases with no gene match: 5. As DNA, the CDR3 is TGTGCTAGTGGGGGGGGACTAGCGGGGTTCTCCTACAATGAGCAGTTCTTC. This translates into CASGGGLAGFSYNEQFF. The variable domain in full, with the rest retrieved from reference TRBV12-5 and TRBJ2-1, is DARVTQTPRHKVTEMGQEVTMRCQPILGHNTVFWYRQTMMQGLELLAYFRNRAPLDDSGMPKDRFSAEMPDATLATLKIQPSEPRDSAVYFCASGGGLAGFSYNEQFFGPGTRLTVL.

About this clone: At one of its ends the junction is not consistent with the germline gene, which may arise from a read error. The chain couples TRBV4-1 to TRBJ2-3, with D maybe TRBD2 (6 bases). CDR3 length: 17 amino acids. The germline V gene has CDR1 MGHRA and CDR2 YSYEKL. The CDR3 loop reads CASSQEVARGGTDTQYF. The CDR3 nucleotides are TGCGCCAGCAGCCAAGAAGTTGCCCGGGGAGGCACGGATACGCAGTATTTT.

The V gene is TRBV14, the J gene TRBJ2-7; D gene uncertain. Germline CDR1 SGHDN, CDR2 FVKESK. V was trimmed by 4 bases and J by 2 bases, leaving 6 bases between them. The CDR3 loop spans 12 amino acids. Here the CDR3 DNA reads TGTGCCAGCAGCCGCCAGGCCTACGAGCAGTACTTC. It specifies CASSRQAYEQYF.

The gene calls are TRBV15 and TRBJ1-6, with 7 bases matching TRBD1. Germline V gives CDR1 LNHNV, CDR2 YYDKDF (reference sequence). CDR3 length equals 16 residues. V lost 0 bases, J lost 7 bases, and 6 bases stayed unmatched. The CDR3, as DNA: TGTGCCACCAGCAGAGACCTGGGACAGTCGAATTCACCCCTCCACTTT. Protein sequence: CATSRDLGQSNSPLHF.

This clone was observed a few times. The chain couples TRBV7-2 to TRBJ1-2; D ambiguous. The germline CDR1 and CDR2 sequences are SGHTA and FQGNSA. V lost 6 bases, J lost 2 bases, and 7 bases lay in between. This CDR3 has 12 amino acids. CDR3 sequence reads: CASSSGNYGYTF. In nucleotides, the CDR3 is TGTGCCAGCAGTTCCGGGAACTATGGCTACACCTTC.

The rearrangement uses TRBV28 and TRBJ2-5, with 7 bases lining up with TRBD1. This CDR3 has 12 amino acids. The trim removed 8 bases at V and 1 base at J, leaving 1 base unmatched. CDR1 and CDR2 from the germline V gene are MDHEN and SYDVKM. CDR3 residues: CASGTAQETQYF. DNA for the CDR3: TGTGCCAGCGGGACAGCCCAAGAGACCCAGTACTTC.